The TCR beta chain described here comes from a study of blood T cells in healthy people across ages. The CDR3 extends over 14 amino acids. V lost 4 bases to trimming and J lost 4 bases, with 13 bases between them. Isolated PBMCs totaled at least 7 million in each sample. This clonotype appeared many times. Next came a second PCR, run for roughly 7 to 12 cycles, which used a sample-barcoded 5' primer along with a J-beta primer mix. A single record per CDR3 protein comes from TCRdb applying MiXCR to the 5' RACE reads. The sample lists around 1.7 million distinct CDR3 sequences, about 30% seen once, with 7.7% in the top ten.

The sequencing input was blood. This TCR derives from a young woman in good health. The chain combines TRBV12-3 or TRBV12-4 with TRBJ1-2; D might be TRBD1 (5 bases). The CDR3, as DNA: TGTGCCAGCAGTTCTTCCGGGACGTTCTATGGCTACACCTTC. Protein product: CASSSSGTFYGYTF.